Below, 11 T cell receptor beta chains from the same sample are listed, as sequenced in a study of blood T cell repertoires in COVID-19. Using immunoSEQ multiplex PCR, the repertoire was profiled, and TCRdb retains in-frame clones only, with some absent. The data show more than 75,000 clones, more than 75% seen once. The specimen sequenced was peripheral blood. Receptors originate from a woman older than 75 with active COVID-19.

This clone was seen a few times. The chain carries TRBV28 and TRBJ2-7; the match to TRBD1 covers 8 bases. The V segment lost 6 bases and the J segment 0 bases; nucleotides outside the gene matches: 4. CDR1 is MDHEN, CDR2 SYDVKM, per germline. The CDR3 runs 14 residues. CDR3 loop: CASSLTGGSYEQYF. The CDR3 bases are TGTGCCAGCAGCCTTACAGGGGGCTCCTACGAGCAGTACTTC.

The rearrangement uses TRBV27 and TRBJ2-7; D is undetermined. CDR3 size: 15 residues. CDR1 and CDR2 (germline): MNHEY, SMNVEV (reference sequence). Deletions cut 2 bases from V and 6 bases from J, with 17 bases between. The CDR3 sequence: CASSLARPTGSEQYF. CDR3 bases: TGTGCCAGCAGTTTAGCCAGGCCGACCGGTTCCGAGCAGTACTTC.

The rearrangement uses TRBV2 and TRBJ2-7, with D tentatively TRBD1 (7 bases). Trimming left V 2 bases short and J 2 bases short, with 13 bases between. CDR1 and CDR2 (germline): SNHLY, FYNNEI. The CDR3 totals 15 residues. CDR3 sequence reads: CASSEPQGGPYEQYF. CDR3 DNA: TGTGCCAGCAGTGAACCCCAGGGGGGTCCCTACGAGCAGTACTTC.

The V and J genes are TRBV27 and TRBJ1-2; weak D call: TRBD1 (5 bases). The CDR3 has 14 amino acids. Trimming took 3 bases from V and 6 from J, leaving 14 bases between them. Germline V gene sequence: CDR1 MNHEY, CDR2 SMNVEV (reference sequence). The CDR3 reads CASSFGQGGNGYTF. The DNA of the CDR3 is TGTGCCAGCAGTTTCGGGCAGGGAGGGAATGGCTACACCTTC.

This clone has just one count. The chain joins TRBV10-3 to TRBJ2-1; 13 nucleotides agree with TRBD2. CDR1 and CDR2 (germline): ENHRY, SYGVKD. Trimming at V came to 3 bases and at J to 8 bases, leaving 1 base not matched to a gene. The CDR3 runs to 14 residues. The CDR3 DNA reads TGTGCCATCAGTGAAGGACTAGCGGGGGATGAGCAGTTCTTC. It yields the protein CAISEGLAGDEQFF.

The chain couples TRBV13 to TRBJ2-3, with 7 bases identical to TRBD2. The trim removed 5 bases at V and 11 bases at J, leaving 22 bases unmatched. Germline V CDR1 and CDR2: PRHDT, FYEKMQ (reference sequence). This CDR3 has 17 residues. CDR3 coding DNA: TGTGCCAGCAGCCCAGCGGGCGGGAGTGGTCTTAGATACGGGCAGTATTTT. It translates to CASSPAGGSGLRYGQYF.

The rearrangement links TRBV7-2 to TRBJ2-5, with TRBD2 identical over 13 bases. This CDR3 comprises 16 residues. V dropped 4 bases and J dropped 4; count of bases not matched to a gene: 6. Germline values: CDR1 SGHTA, CDR2 FQGNSA. In DNA, the CDR3 is TGTGCCAGCAGCTCCGGACTAGCGGGAGTGGGAGAGACCCAGTACTTC. It codes for CASSSGLAGVGETQYF.

The chain has TRBV9 and TRBJ2-5, with 11 bases fitting TRBD2. Germline-derived CDR1 and CDR2 are SGDLS and YYNGEE. This CDR3 is built from 15 residues. V was pared by 4 bases and J by 1 base, with 3 bases of the junction left unmatched. The CDR3 region is CASSFGLAGQETQYF. The CDR3 DNA sequence: TGTGCCAGCAGCTTCGGACTAGCGGGCCAAGAGACCCAGTACTTC.

This chain links TRBV5-4 with TRBJ2-1; 9 bases map to TRBD2. The germline V gene has CDR1 SGHNT and CDR2 YYREEE (reference sequence). Trimming removed 0 bases from V and 5 bases from J; junction bases left unmatched: 6. The CDR3 totals 16 residues. This CDR3 reads CASSLVPREGHNEQFF. DNA for the CDR3: TGTGCCAGCAGCTTGGTACCGCGGGAGGGACACAATGAGCAGTTCTTC. Full variable domain (rest looked up from reference TRBV5-4 and TRBJ2-1): ETGVTQSPTHLIKTRGQQVTLRCSSQSGHNTVSWYQQALGQGPQFIFQYYREEENGRGNFPPRFSGLQFPNYSSELNVNALELDDSALYLCASSLVPREGHNEQFFGPGTRLTVL.

This clone appeared a few times. The chain combines TRBV19 with TRBJ2-1; D not resolved. Deletions cut 6 bases from V and 4 bases from J, with 13 bases between. Germline-derived CDR1 and CDR2 are LNHDA and SQIVND (reference sequence). This CDR3 contains 14 residues. The CDR3 DNA follows: TGTGCCAGTAGCGAGTATGCCATATACAATGAGCAGTTCTTC. Amino acids: CASSEYAIYNEQFF.

This chain links TRBV5-1 with TRBJ1-4, with D uncertain. The CDR3 contains 16 residues. V shed 5 bases and J shed 8 bases, with 22 bases lying between them. Germline CDR1 SGHRS, CDR2 YFSETQ. In nucleotides, the CDR3 is TGCGCCAGCAGTTCCAATTTTCCGGGGTCCCGGGAAAAACTGTTTTTT. Its protein is CASSSNFPGSREKLFF. The whole variable domain, filled in from reference TRBV5-1 and TRBJ1-4, reads KAGVTQTPRYLIKTRGQQVTLSCSPISGHRSVSWYQQTPGQGLQFLFEYFSETQRNKGNFPGRFSGRQFSNSRSEMNVSTLELGDSALYLCASSSNFPGSREKLFFGSGTQLSVL.